The present T cell receptor beta chain was sequenced within a study of shared clonotypes between healthy human individuals. The germline CDR1 and CDR2 sequences are SNHLY and FYNNEI. This CDR3 spans 16 amino acids. The J segment lost 0 bases and the V segment lost 6 bases, leaving 7 bases of the junction unmatched. Approximately 210 ng DNA, 25,000 to 30,000 T cell genomes, went into each sorted-subset replicate PCR. TCRdb keeps only in-frame clones here, not all; method: immunoSEQ multiplex PCR. The data contain roughly 2.5 million clones, just over 90% of them seen just once; the ten biggest clones take up 0.11% to 0.15%.

This sequence was found in a man younger than 35 in good health. The rearrangement links TRBV2 to TRBJ2-2, with 7 bases lining up with TRBD2. The sequenced sample consisted of naive CD4+ T cells sorted from blood. Subset of the sample: CD45RA+ positively selected. Written as DNA, the CDR3 is TGTGCCAGCAGCCGAGCGGGGCGAGCGAACACCGGGGAGCTGTTTTTT. This translates into CASSRAGRANTGELFF.